This T cell receptor beta chain was identified during a study of glioma-infiltrating T cells after dendritic cell vaccination. About this clone: Its target is not known.

Trimming took 0 bases from V and 3 from J, leaving 7 bases between them. In germline, CDR1 is SGHKS, CDR2 YYEKEE (reference sequence). The CDR3 runs 14 residues. Study outcomes and limitations: Higher TCR clonality did not directly relate to longer survival.

Amplification used 60 V beta primers and 13 J beta primers. Sequencing was performed with immunoSEQ multiplex PCR; in TCRdb, only in-frame clones are kept and a portion is missing. Here the sample spans under 130,000 clones, nearly 90% being singletons. Regarding time point: after dendritic cell vaccination, including at tumor progression/relapse. The receptor's source is a human donor with glioblastoma. This chain uses TRBV5-5 with TRBJ2-1, with D unclear. This specimen was blood, taken after dendritic cell vaccination. The DNA for the CDR3 is TGTGCCAGCAGCTTGGCCGGAGACTACAATGAGCAGTTCTTC. Amino acids: CASSLAGDYNEQFF.